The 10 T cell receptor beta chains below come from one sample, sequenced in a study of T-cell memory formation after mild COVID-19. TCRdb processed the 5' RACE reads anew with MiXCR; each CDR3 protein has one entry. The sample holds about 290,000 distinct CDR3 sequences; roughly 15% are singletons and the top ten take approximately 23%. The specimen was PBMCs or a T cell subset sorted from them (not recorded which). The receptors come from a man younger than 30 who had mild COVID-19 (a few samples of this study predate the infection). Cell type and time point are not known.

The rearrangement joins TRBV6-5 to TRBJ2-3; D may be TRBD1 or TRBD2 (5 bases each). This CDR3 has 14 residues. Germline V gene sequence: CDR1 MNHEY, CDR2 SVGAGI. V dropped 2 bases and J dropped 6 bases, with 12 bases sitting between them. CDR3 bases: TGTGCCAGCAGTTACGAAAGGGGCGGGGATACGCAGTATTTT. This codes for CASSYERGGDTQYF.

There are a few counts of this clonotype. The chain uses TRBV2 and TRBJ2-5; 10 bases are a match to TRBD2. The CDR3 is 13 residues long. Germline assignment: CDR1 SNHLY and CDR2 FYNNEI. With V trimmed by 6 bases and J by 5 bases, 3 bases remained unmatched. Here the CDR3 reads CASRRGLAETQYF. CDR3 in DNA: TGTGCCAGCAGGAGGGGACTAGCGGAGACCCAGTACTTC.

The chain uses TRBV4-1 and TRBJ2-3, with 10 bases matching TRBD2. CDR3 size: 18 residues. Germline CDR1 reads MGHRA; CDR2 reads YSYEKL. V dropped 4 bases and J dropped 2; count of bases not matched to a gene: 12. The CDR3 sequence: CASSPQRGGLIVTDTQYF. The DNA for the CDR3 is TGCGCCAGCAGCCCCCAGCGGGGGGGATTGATCGTCACAGATACGCAGTATTTT.

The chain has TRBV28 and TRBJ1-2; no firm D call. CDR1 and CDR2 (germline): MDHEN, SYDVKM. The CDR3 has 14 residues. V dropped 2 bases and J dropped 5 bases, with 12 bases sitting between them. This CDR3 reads CASSLLDPSYGYTF. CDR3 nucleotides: TGTGCCAGCAGTTTACTCGATCCGTCTTATGGCTACACCTTC.

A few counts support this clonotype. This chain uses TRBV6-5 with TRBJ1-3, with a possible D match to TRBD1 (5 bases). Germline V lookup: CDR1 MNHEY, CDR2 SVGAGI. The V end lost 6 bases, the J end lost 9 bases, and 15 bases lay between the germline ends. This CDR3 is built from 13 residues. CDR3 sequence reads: CASSPQAGGTIYF. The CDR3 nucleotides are TGTGCCAGCAGCCCACAAGCCGGGGGCACCATATATTTT.

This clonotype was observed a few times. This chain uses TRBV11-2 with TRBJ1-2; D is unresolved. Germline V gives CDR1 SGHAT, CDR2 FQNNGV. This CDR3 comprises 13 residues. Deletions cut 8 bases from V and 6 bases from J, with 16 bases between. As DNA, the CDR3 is TGTGCCAGCTTGTCCACCCATAGGAATGGCTACACCTTC. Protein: CASLSTHRNGYTF.

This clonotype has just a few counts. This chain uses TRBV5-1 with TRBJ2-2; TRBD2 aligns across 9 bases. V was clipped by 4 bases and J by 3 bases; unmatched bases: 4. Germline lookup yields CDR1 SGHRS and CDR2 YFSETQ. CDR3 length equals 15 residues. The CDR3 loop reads CASSLVAGDTGELFF. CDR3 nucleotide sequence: TGCGCCAGCAGCCTGGTAGCGGGGGACACCGGGGAGCTGTTTTTT.

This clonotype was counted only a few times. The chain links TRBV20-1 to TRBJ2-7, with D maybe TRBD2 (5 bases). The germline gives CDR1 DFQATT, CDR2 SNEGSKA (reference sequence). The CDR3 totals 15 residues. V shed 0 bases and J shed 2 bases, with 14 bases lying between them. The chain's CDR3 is CSARDPLLATYEQYF. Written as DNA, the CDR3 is TGCAGTGCTAGAGATCCCCTCCTAGCAACCTACGAGCAGTACTTC.

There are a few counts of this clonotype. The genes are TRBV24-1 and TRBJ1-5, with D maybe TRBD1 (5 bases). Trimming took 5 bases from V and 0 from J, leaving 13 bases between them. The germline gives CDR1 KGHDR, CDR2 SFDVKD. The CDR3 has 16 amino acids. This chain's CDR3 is CATSVGQGDSNQPQHF. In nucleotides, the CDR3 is TGTGCCACCAGTGTCGGCCAGGGCGATAGCAATCAGCCCCAGCATTTT.

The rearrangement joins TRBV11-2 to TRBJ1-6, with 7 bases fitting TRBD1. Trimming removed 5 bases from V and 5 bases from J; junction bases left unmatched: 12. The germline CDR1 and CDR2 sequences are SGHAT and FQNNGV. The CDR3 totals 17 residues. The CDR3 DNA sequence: TGTGCCAGCAGCCGTGGCTTACAGGGGCCCAATAATTCACCCCTCCACTTT. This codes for CASSRGLQGPNNSPLHF.